One sample yielded the 9 T cell receptor beta chains listed below, sequenced in a study of PD-1 blockade in classical Hodgkin lymphoma. Sequenced by immunoSEQ multiplex PCR; TCRdb stores in-frame clones only, minus some. The table has roughly 20,000 clones, roughly 70% seen once. There was relapse after autologous stem cell transplantation in every patient, and there was variation in brentuximab vedotin exposure. Sequenced here: peripheral blood mononuclear cells (PBMCs), sampled at baseline. The receptors derive from a human donor with classical Hodgkin lymphoma.

This clone was detected a few times. The chain joins TRBV10-2 to TRBJ1-5, with D possibly matching TRBD1 (5 bases). Germline CDR1 is WSHSY and CDR2 is SAAADI. CDR3 length: 14 residues. V lost 4 bases, J lost 4 bases, and 11 bases lay in between. CDR3 sequence (DNA): TGCGCCAGCAGTGCGACAGACTCAAATCAGCCCCAGCATTTT. Translation gives CASSATDSNQPQHF.

This rearrangement joins TRBV5-1 to TRBJ2-1, with 12 bases fitting TRBD1. V lost 4 bases and J lost 7; bases outside the gene matches: 6. Germline V gene lookup returns CDR1 SGHRS and CDR2 YFSETQ. The CDR3 runs 15 residues. The CDR3 sequence: CASSPEGQGANEQFF. In DNA form, the CDR3 reads TGCGCCAGCAGCCCGGAGGGACAGGGGGCGAATGAGCAGTTCTTC.

J is TRBJ2-1 and V is TRBV4-1, with 8 bases lining up with TRBD1. The CDR3 sequence is 17 residues long. CDR1 MGHRA and CDR2 YSYEKL come from the germline V gene. The junction had 12 bases not matched to a gene; V was cut back by 2 bases and J by 6 bases. This CDR3 is CASSQTPTGAGSNEQFF. As DNA, the CDR3 is TGCGCCAGCAGCCAAACGCCGACAGGGGCAGGTTCCAATGAGCAGTTCTTC.

The sample holds a few counts of this clone. This chain links TRBV9 with TRBJ1-5; maybe TRBD1 (5 bases). The CDR3 spans 15 residues. The germline CDR1 and CDR2 sequences are SGDLS and YYNGEE. Trimming cost V 7 bases and J 0 bases, with 14 bases left between them. CDR3 in DNA: TGTGCCAGCTCAACAGGAGGATATAGCAATCAGCCCCAGCATTTT. This sequence encodes CASSTGGYSNQPQHF. Together with reference TRBV9 and TRBJ1-5, the CDR3 gives the full variable domain: DSGVTQTPKHLITATGQRVTLRCSPRSGDLSVYWYQQSLDQGLQFLIQYYNGEERAKGNILERFSAQQFPDLHSELNLSSLELGDSALYFCASSTGGYSNQPQHFGDGTRLSIL.

The chain joins TRBV7-9 to TRBJ2-3, with D possibly TRBD2 on 5 matching bases. The CDR3 length is 13 residues. V was clipped by 7 bases and J by 1 base, with 9 bases between them. Germline CDR1 and CDR2: SEHNR and FQNEAQ (reference sequence). Here the CDR3 reads CASTPEGTDTQYF. CDR3 nucleotide sequence: TGTGCCAGCACTCCGGAGGGCACAGATACGCAGTATTTT.

This clone has only a few counts. V is TRBV4-3 and J is TRBJ2-3; TRBD1 matches 8 bases. The CDR3 is 18 residues long. Germline values: CDR1 LGHNA, CDR2 YSLEER. Germline trimming cut 3 bases from V and 5 bases from J; bases unmatched to any gene: 16. The CDR3 DNA is TGCGCCAGCAGCCACCAAACTCCAGTCCAGGGGGCTGGAGATACGCAGTATTTT. Encoded protein: CASSHQTPVQGAGDTQYF.

The V call is TRBV7-2, the J call TRBJ2-1, with D perhaps matching TRBD2 (6 bases). The CDR3 totals 16 residues. V was pared by 1 base and J by 1 base, with 11 bases between. CDR1 is SGHTA and CDR2 is FQGNSA in the germline V gene. The CDR3 loop is CASSLDPAGSYNEQFF. The CDR3 region has the DNA TGTGCCAGCAGCTTAGACCCGGCGGGGTCCTACAATGAGCAGTTCTTC.

This clone was seen a few times. The rearrangement uses TRBV27 and TRBJ1-2; D is unresolved. The V end was cut by 5 bases, the J end by 2 bases, with 15 bases between. The germline CDR1 and CDR2 sequences are MNHEY and SMNVEV (reference sequence). The CDR3 is 15 amino acids. CDR3 sequence (DNA): TGTGCCAGCAGTCCGCCTCCGGGAACCAACTATGGCTACACCTTC. It encodes CASSPPPGTNYGYTF.

The chain employs TRBV27 and TRBJ2-3; a possible D gene is TRBD1 (6 bases). V was trimmed by 4 bases and J by 4 bases, leaving 18 bases between them. Germline CDR1 reads MNHEY; CDR2 reads SMNVEV (reference sequence). The CDR3 contains 16 residues. The CDR3 coding sequence is TGTGCCAGCAGTTCCGGGTTAGGGGGTGGGTCAGATACGCAGTATTTT. Its translation is CASSSGLGGGSDTQYF.